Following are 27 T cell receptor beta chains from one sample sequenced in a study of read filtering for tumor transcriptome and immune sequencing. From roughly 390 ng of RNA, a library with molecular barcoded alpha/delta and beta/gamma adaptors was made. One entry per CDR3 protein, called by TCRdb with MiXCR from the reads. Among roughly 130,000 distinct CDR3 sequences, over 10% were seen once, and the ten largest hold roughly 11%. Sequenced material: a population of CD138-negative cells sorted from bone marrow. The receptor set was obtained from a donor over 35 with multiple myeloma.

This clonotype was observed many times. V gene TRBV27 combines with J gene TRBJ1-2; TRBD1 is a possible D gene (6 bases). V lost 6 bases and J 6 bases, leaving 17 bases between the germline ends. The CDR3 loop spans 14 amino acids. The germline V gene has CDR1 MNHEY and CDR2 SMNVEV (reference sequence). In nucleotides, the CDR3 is TGTGCCAGCAGAACCCAACAGGGCCTAAATGGCTACACCTTC. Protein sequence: CASRTQQGLNGYTF.

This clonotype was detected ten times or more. CDR3 sequence: CSVGKMNTEAFF. DNA of the CDR3: TGCAGCGTGGGCAAAATGAACACTGAAGCTTTCTTT. The chain recombines TRBV29-1 with TRBJ1-1; D gene unclear. The CDR3 contains 12 residues. V was clipped by 6 bases and J by 0 bases, with 8 bases between them. Germline V gene sequence: CDR1 SQVTM, CDR2 ANQGSEA.

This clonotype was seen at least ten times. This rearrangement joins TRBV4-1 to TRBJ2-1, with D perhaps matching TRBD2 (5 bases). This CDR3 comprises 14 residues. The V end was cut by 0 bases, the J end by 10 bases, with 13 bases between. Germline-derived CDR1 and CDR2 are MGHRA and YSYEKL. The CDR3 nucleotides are TGCGCCAGCAGCCAAGAAGAGCGGAGGAGAGAGCAGTTCTTC. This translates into CASSQEERRREQFF.

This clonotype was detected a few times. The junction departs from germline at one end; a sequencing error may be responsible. CDR3 nucleotide sequence: TGTGCCAGCAGCTTGGGGGACTCGAGAGCCTTC. Protein: CASSLGDSRAF. The chain has TRBV5-6 and TRBJ2-5, with D maybe TRBD2 (6 bases). The length of the CDR3 is 11 residues. Germline V lookup: CDR1 SGHDT, CDR2 YYEEEE. The full variable domain, with the rest looked up from reference TRBV5-6 and TRBJ2-5, is DAGVTQSPTHLIKTRGQQVTLRCSPKSGHDTVSWYQQALGQGPQFIFQYYEEEERQRGNFPDRFSGHQFPNYSSELNVNALLLGDSALYLCASSLGDSRAFGPGTRLLVL.

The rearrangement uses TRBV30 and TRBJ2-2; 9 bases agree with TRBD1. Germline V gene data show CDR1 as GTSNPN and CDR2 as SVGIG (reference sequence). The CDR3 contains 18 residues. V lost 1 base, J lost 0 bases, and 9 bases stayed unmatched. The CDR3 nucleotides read TGTGCCTGGAGTGGATACCGGGACAGGGTTACGAACACCGGGGAGCTGTTTTTT. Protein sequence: CAWSGYRDRVTNTGELFF.

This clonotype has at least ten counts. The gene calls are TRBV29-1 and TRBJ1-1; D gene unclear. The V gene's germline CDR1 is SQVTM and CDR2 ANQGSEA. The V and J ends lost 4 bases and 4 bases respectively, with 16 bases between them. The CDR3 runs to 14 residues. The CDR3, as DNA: TGCAGCGTTGCTTGGGCCGGAGGTCTCACTGAAGCTTTCTTT. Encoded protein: CSVAWAGGLTEAFF.

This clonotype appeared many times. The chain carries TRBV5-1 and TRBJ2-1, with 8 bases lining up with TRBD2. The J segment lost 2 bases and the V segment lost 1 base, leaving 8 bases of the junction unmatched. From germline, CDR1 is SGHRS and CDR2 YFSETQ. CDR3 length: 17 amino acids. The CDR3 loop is CASSLSTSGPPYNEQFF. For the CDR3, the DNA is TGCGCCAGCAGCTTGTCCACTAGCGGCCCTCCCTACAATGAGCAGTTCTTC.

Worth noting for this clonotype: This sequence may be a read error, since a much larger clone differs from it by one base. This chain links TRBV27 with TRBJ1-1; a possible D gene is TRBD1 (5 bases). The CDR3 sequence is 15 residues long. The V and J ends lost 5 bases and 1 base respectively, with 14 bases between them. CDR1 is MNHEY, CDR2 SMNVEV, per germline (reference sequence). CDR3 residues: CASSRLAGRNTEAFF. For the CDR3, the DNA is TGTGCCAGCAGTCGGCTGGCAGGGCGGAACACTGAAGCTTTCTTT.

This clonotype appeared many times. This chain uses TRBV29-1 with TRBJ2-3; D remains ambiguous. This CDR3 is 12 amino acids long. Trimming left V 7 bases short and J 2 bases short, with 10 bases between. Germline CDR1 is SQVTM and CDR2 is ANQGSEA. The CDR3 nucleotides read TGCAGCGCCCAACTGTTCACAGATACGCAGTATTTT. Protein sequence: CSAQLFTDTQYF.

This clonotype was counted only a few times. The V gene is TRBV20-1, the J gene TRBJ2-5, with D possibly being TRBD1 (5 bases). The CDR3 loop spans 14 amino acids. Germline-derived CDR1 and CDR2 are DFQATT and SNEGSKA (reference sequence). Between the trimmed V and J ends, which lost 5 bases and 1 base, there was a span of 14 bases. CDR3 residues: CSAHRLGLQETQYF. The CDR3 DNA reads TGCAGTGCTCATCGTTTGGGGCTCCAAGAGACCCAGTACTTC.

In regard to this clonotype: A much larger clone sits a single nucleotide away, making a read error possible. CDR3 bases: TGCAGTGCCAGTGCCCCAACGGAGGAGCGAGAGACCCAGTACTTC. Translation gives CSASAPTEERETQYF. V and J are TRBV20-1 and TRBJ2-5; tentative D call: TRBD2 (5 bases). The CDR3 is 15 amino acids. Germline loops: CDR1 DFQATT, CDR2 SNEGSKA (reference sequence). The germline V and J ends were trimmed by 6 bases and 4 bases, with 21 bases remaining between them.

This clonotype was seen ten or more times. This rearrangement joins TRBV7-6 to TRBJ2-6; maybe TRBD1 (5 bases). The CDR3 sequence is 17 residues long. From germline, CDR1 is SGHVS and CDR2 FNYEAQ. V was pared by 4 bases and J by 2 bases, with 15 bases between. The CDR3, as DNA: TGTGCCAGCAGCTCCAGCCGGTCCAGGGCTGGGGCCAACGTCCTGACTTTC. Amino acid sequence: CASSSSRSRAGANVLTF. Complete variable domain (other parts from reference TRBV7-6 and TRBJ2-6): GAGVSQSPRYKVTKRGQDVALRCDPISGHVSLYWYRQALGQGPEFLTYFNYEAQQDKSGLPNDRFSAERPEGSISTLTIQRTEQRDSAMYRCASSSSRSRAGANVLTFGAGSRLTVL.

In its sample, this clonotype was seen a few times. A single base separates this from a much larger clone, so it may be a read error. CDR3 amino acids: CASTPLASNEQFF. The CDR3 bases are TGTGCCAGCACCCCCCTGGCCTCCAATGAGCAGTTCTTC. This chain links TRBV5-5 with TRBJ2-1; no definite D call. CDR1 is SGHKS, CDR2 YYEKEE, per germline (reference sequence). The CDR3 is 13 residues long. Between the trimmed V and J ends, which lost 6 bases and 6 bases, there was a span of 13 bases.

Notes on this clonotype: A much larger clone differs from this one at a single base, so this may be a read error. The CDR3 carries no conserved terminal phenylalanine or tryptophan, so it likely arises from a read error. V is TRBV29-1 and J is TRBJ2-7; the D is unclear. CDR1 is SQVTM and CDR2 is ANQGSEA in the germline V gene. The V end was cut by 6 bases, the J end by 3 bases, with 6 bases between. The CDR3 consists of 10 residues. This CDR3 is CSVADYEQYL. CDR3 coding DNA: TGCAGCGTCGCCGACTACGAGCAGTACCTC.

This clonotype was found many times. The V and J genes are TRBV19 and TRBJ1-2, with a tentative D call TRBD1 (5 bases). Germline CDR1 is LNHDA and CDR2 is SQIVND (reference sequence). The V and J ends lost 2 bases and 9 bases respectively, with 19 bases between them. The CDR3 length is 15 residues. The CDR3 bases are TGTGCCAGTAGTATATCGGGGCAGCGCTATGGTAGCTACACCTTC. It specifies CASSISGQRYGSYTF.

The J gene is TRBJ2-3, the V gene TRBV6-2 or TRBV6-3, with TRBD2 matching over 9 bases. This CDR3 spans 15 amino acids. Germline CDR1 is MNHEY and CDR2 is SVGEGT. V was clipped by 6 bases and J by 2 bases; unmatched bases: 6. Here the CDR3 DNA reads TGTGCCAGCAGAAAACTAGCGGGCCTCACAGATACGCAGTATTTT. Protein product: CASRKLAGLTDTQYF.

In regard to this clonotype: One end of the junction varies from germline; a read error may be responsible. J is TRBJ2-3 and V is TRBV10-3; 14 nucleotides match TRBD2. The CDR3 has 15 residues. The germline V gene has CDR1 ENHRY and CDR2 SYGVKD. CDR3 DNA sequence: TGTGTCATCACCCCGGGACTAGCGGGGGAGAATACGCAGTATTTT. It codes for CVITPGLAGENTQYF.

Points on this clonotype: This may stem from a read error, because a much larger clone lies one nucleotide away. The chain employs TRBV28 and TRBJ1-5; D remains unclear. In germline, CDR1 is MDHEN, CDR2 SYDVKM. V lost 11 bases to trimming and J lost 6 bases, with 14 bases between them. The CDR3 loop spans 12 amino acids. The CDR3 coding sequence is TGTGCCGGCAAGGAAGACCCTCAGCCCCAGCATTTT. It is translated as CAGKEDPQPQHF.

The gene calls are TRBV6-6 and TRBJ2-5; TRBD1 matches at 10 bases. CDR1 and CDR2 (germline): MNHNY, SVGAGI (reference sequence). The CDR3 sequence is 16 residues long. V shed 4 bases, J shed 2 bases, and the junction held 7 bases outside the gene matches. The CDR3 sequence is CASSSPDRGAQETQYF. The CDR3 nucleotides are TGTGCCAGCAGTTCCCCGGACAGGGGGGCGCAAGAGACCCAGTACTTC.

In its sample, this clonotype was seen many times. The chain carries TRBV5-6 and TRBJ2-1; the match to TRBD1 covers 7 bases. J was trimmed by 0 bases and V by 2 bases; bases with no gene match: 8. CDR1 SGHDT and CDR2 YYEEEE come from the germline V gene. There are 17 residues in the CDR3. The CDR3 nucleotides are TGTGCCAGCAGCTTCCGACAGGGCCGTAGCTCCTACAATGAGCAGTTCTTC. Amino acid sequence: CASSFRQGRSSYNEQFF.

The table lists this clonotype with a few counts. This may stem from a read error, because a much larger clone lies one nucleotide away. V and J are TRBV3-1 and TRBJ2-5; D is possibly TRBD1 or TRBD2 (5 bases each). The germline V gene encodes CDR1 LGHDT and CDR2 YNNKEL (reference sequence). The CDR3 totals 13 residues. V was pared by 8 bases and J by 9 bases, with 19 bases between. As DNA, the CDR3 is TGTGCCAGCCTACTTAGGGGTTTGGAGGCCCAGTACTTC. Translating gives CASLLRGLEAQYF.

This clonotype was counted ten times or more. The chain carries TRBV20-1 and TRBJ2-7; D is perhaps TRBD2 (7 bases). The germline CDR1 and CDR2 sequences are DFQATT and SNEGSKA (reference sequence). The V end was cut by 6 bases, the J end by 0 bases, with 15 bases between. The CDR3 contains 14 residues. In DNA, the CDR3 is TGCAGTGCATTCGGGGGGCCGTCCTCCTACGAGCAGTACTTC. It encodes CSAFGGPSSYEQYF.

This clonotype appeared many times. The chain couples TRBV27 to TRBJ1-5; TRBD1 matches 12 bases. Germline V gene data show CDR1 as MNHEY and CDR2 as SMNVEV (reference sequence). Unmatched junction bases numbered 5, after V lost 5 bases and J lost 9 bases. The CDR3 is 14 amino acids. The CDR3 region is CASSAGDRGLPQHF. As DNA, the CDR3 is TGTGCCAGCAGTGCCGGGGACAGGGGGCTGCCCCAGCATTTT.

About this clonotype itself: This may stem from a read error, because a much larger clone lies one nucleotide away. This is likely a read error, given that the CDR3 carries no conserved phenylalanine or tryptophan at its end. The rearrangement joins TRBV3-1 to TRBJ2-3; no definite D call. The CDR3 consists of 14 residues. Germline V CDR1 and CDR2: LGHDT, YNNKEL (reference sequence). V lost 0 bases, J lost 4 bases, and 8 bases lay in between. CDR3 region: CASSQETGSDTQYL. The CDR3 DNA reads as TGTGCCAGCAGCCAAGAGACTGGATCAGATACGCAGTATCTT.

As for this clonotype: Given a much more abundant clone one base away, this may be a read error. The DNA for the CDR3 is TGCGCCAGCAGCTTTTCTCCGGGACAGCCTGAAAAACTGTGTTTT. Translating it yields CASSFSPGQPEKLCF. V and J are TRBV5-1 and TRBJ1-4, with 7 bases identical to TRBD1. The V gene's germline CDR1 is SGHRS and CDR2 YFSETQ. The CDR3 contains 15 residues.

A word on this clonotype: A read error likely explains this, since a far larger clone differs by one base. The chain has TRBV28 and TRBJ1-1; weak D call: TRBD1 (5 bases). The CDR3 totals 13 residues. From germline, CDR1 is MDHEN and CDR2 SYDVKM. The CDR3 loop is CPSSRTRDALPNF. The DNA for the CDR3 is TGTCCCAGCAGTCGCACTCGGGACGCCCTTCCCAACTTT.

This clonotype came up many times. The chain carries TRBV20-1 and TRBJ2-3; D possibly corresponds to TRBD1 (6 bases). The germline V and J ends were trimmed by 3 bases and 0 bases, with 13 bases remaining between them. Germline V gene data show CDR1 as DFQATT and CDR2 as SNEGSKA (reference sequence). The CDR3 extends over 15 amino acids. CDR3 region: CSARGAAGSTDTQYF. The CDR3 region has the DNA TGCAGTGCTAGGGGGGCTGCAGGTAGCACAGATACGCAGTATTTT.